This TCR beta chain was retrieved from a study of blood T cell repertoires in COVID-19. Method: immunoSEQ multiplex PCR; TCRdb's copy keeps in-frame clones and lacks some. The data contain about 90,000 clones, 60% to 85% of them singletons. V was shortened by 3 bases and J by 2 bases, with 14 bases between the two germline ends. The V gene's germline CDR1 is SGHDN and CDR2 FVKESK. This CDR3 contains 17 residues. The clonotype comes from a man in his 70s with acute or convalescent COVID-19. Sequenced: peripheral blood. The chain is built from TRBV14 and TRBJ2-6; possibly TRBD1 for D (5 bases). The DNA for the CDR3 is TGTGCCAGCAGCCATTTTAAGGGGAAGGCTGGGGCCAACGTCCTGACTTTC. This translates into CASSHFKGKAGANVLTF.